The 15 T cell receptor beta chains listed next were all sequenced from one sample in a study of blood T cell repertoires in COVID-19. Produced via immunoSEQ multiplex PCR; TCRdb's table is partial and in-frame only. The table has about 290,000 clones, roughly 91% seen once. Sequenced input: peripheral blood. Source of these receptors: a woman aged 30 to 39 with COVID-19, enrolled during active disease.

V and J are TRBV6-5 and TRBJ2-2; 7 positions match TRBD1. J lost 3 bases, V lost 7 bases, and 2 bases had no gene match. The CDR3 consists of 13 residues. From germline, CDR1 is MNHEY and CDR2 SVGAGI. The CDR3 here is CASNRGDTGELFF. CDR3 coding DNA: TGTGCCAGCAACAGGGGAGACACCGGGGAGCTGTTTTTT.

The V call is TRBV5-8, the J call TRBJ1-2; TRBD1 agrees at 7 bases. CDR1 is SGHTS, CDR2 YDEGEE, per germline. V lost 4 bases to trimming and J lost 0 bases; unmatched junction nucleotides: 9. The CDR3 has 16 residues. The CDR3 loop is CASSPAGGQANYGYTF. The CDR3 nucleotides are TGTGCCAGCAGCCCGGCAGGGGGGCAGGCTAACTATGGCTACACCTTC.

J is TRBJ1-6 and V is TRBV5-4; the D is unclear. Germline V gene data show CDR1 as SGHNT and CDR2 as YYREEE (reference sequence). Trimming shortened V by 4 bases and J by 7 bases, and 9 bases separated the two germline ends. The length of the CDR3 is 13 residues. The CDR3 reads CASSRTPNSPLHF. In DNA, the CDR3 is TGTGCCAGCAGCCGTACACCAAATTCACCCCTCCACTTT. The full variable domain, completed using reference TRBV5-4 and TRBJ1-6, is ETGVTQSPTHLIKTRGQQVTLRCSSQSGHNTVSWYQQALGQGPQFIFQYYREEENGRGNFPPRFSGLQFPNYSSELNVNALELDDSALYLCASSRTPNSPLHFGNGTRLTVT.

This CDR3 reads CASSRTSGTGNYEQYF. The CDR3 coding sequence is TGTGCCAGCAGTCGTACCTCCGGGACAGGAAACTACGAGCAGTACTTC. The chain couples TRBV6-6 to TRBJ2-7, with 8 bases fitting TRBD1. Per germline, CDR1 MNHNY and CDR2 SVGAGI (reference sequence). CDR3 length equals 16 residues. V trimming: 5 bases; J trimming: 3 bases; junction bases outside the gene matches: 12.

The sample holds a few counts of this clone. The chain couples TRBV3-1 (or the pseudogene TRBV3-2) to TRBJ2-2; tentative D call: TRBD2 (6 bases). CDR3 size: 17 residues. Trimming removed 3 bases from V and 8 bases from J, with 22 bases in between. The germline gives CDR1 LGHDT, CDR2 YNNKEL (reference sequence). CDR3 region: CASSQGRLTSPPGELFF. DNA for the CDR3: TGTGCCAGCAGCCAGGGACGCCTAACTAGCCCCCCAGGGGAGCTGTTTTTT.

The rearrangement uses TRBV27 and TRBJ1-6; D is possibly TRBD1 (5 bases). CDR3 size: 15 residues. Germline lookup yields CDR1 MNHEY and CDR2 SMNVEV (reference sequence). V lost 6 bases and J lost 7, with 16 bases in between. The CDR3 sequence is CASSRRGWGNSPLHF. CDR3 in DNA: TGTGCCAGCAGCCGCCGGGGGTGGGGAAATTCACCCCTCCACTTT.

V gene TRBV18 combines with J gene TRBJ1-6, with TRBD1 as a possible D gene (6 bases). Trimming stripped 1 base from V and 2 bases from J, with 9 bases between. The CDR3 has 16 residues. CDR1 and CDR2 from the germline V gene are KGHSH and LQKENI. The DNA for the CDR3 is TGTGCCAGCTCACCACGAGAGGGGGCCTATAATTCACCCCTCCACTTT. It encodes CASSPREGAYNSPLHF.

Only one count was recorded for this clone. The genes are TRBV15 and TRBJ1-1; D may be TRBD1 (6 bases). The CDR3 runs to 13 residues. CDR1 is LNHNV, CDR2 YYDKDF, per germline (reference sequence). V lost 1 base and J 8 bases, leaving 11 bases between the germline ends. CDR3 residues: CATSRGPGTEAFF. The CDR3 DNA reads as TGTGCCACCAGCAGAGGACCCGGGACAGAAGCTTTCTTT.

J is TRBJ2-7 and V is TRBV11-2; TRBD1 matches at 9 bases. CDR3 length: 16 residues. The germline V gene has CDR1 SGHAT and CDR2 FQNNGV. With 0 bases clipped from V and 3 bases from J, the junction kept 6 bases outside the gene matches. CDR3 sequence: CASSLETGGANYEQYF. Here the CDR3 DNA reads TGTGCCAGCAGCTTAGAAACAGGGGGCGCCAACTACGAGCAGTACTTC.

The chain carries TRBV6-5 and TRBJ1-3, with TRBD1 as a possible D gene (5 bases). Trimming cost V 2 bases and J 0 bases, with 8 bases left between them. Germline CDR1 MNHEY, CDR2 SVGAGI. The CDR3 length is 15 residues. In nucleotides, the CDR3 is TGTGCCAGCAGTTACAGGGGAAGCTCTGGAAACACCATATATTTT. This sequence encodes CASSYRGSSGNTIYF.

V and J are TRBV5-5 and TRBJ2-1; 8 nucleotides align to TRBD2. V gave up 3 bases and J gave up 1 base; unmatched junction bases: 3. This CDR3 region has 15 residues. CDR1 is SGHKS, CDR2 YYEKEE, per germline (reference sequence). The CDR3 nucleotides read TGTGCCAGCAGCTCCGGCGGGGGGTCCTACAATGAGCAGTTCTTC. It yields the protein CASSSGGGSYNEQFF.

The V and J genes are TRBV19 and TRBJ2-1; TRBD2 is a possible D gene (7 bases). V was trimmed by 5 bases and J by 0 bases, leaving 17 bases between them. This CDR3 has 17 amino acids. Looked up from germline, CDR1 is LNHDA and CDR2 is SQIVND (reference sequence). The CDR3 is CASSWGGLLSSYNEQFF. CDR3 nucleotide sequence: TGTGCCAGTAGTTGGGGGGGCTTACTTAGCTCCTACAATGAGCAGTTCTTC. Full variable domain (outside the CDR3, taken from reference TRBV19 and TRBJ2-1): DGGITQSPKYLFRKEGQNVTLSCEQNLNHDAMYWYRQDPGQGLRLIYYSQIVNDFQKGDIAEGYSVSREKKESFPLTVTSAQKNPTAFYLCASSWGGLLSSYNEQFFGPGTRLTVL.

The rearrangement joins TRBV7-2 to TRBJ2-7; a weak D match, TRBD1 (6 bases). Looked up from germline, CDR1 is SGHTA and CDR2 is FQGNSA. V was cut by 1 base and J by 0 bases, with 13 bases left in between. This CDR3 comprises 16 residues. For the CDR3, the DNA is TGTGCCAGCAGCTTAGGTGTCCAGGGGAGCTCCTACGAGCAGTACTTC. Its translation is CASSLGVQGSSYEQYF.

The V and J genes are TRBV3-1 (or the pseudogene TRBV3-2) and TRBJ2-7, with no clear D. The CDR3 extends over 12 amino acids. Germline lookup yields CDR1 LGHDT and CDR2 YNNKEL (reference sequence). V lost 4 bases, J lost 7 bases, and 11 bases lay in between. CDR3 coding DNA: TGTGCCAGCAGCCCCCCCCGCGGAGAGCAGTACTTC. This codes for CASSPPRGEQYF.

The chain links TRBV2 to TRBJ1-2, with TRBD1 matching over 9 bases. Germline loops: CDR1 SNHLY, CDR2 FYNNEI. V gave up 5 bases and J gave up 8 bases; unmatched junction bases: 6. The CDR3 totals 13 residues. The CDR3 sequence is CASSIRTGEGYTF. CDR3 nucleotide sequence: TGTGCCAGCAGTATACGGACAGGGGAGGGCTACACCTTC.